This T cell receptor (beta chain) stems from a study of cytomegalovirus exposure and HLA in healthy donors. Germline-derived CDR1 and CDR2 are PRHDT and FYEKMQ (reference sequence). The CDR3 length is 15 residues. Trimming at V came to 5 bases and at J to 6 bases, leaving 10 bases not matched to a gene. Notes on the study in general: A later analysis found TCR association rates differed by HLA locus, highest for DRB1 and lowest for HLA-C. A link between a missense DCLRE1C variant and TCR beta V- and J-gene trimming emerged from a later analysis. What was likely a sequencing artifact was a cluster of highly shared sequence variants. A prior analysis recorded that most TCR beta V segments were productive about 87% or about 30% of the time.

For this clone: Its antigen is currently unknown.

PCR primers comprised 60 Vbeta and 13 Jbeta primers. Libraries were prepared by immunoSEQ multiplex PCR; TCRdb keeps only in-frame clonotypes and omits some of them. The repertoire consists of about 120,000 clones, with 60% to 80% occurring once and the leading ten covering more than 3%. Sequencing was done on a sample of PBMCs. The chain joins TRBV13 to TRBJ2-7, with 10 bases identical to TRBD1. The receptor's source is a man younger than 40 in good health and CMV-seronegative. CDR3 DNA: TGTGCCAGCAGCAGATTGGGACAGGGGTTTCGCGAGCAGTACTTC. Protein product: CASSRLGQGFREQYF.